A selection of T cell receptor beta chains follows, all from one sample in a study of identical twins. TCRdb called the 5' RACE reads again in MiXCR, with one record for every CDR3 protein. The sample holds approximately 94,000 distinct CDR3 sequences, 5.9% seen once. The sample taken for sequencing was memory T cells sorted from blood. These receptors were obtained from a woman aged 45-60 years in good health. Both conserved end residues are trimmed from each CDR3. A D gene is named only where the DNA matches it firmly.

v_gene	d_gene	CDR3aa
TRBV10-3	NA	AISDGPLAKNIQY
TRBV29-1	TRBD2	SVASGTSNEQF
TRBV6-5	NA	ASSYSGGGNQPQH
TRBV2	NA	ASSEFGGAEQF
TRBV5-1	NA	ASSFSVERVADTQY
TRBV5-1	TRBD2	ASSSGLAGHSEQF
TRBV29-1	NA	SVESPRFDYT
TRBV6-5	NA	ASWSTEAF
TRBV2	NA	ASRVEPQSYGYT
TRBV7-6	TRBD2	ASSFTGLAGVLNTGELF
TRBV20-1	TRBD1	SARETGVAF
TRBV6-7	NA	ASSYSRVWAF
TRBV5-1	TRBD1	ASSSRQGKNTEAF
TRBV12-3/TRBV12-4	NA	ASSRDHLNTEAF
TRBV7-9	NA	ASSPGAGFTGELF
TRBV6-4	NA	ASSDGENTEAF
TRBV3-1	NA	ASTKRGSRNNEQF
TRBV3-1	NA	ASSQDRLSPLH
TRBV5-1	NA	ASSLVGDFYYNEQF
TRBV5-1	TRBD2	ASSFPGASGSGEQY
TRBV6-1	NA	ASSEGGGDQPQH
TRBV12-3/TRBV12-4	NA	ASSLKAGVGYT
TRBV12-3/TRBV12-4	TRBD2	ASTSGGDSYNEQF
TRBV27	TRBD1	ASSNEGTGRFGELF
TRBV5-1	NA	ASSLTGSTLSGMNTEAF
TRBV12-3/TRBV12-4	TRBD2	ASSSSGRDEQF
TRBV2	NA	ASSEWGSGGGYEQY
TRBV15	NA	ATGTGSTDTQY
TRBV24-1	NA	ATSPLSGGDEQF